Presented here are 21 T cell receptor beta chains from one specimen sequenced in a study of blood T cell repertoires in COVID-19. Produced via immunoSEQ multiplex PCR; TCRdb's table is partial and in-frame only. This table has some 120,000 clones, 80% to 95% appearing once. Material: peripheral blood. These receptors all stem from a middle-aged man with COVID-19, enrolled during active disease.

The chain has TRBV19 and TRBJ2-7, with TRBD2 identical over 10 bases. The CDR3 sequence is 15 residues long. Germline V gene data show CDR1 as LNHDA and CDR2 as SQIVND (reference sequence). The junction had 8 bases not matched to a gene; V was cut back by 5 bases and J by 4 bases. For the CDR3, the DNA is TGTGCCAGTAGTCCATGGACTAGCGGAATTTACGAGCAGTACTTC. Translation gives CASSPWTSGIYEQYF.

The rearrangement joins TRBV20-1 to TRBJ2-3; TRBD2 agrees at 10 bases. The V gene end was trimmed by 3 bases and the J gene end by 2 bases; junction bases not matched to a gene: 5. CDR3 length: 15 residues. Germline loops: CDR1 DFQATT, CDR2 SNEGSKA (reference sequence). This CDR3 is CSASVLAGDTDTQYF. The DNA for the CDR3 is TGCAGTGCTAGTGTTCTAGCGGGAGACACAGATACGCAGTATTTT.

CDR3 bases: TGTGCCAGCAGCTTAGGGGCGGGAGCCACAGATACGCAGTATTTT. Its translation is CASSLGAGATDTQYF. The chain combines TRBV11-2 with TRBJ2-3; 7 bases line up with TRBD2. Germline CDR1 and CDR2: SGHAT and FQNNGV. CDR3 size: 15 residues. V was clipped by 1 base and J by 2 bases; unmatched bases: 3.

The chain uses TRBV18 and TRBJ1-3; the match to TRBD1 covers 7 bases. The germline gives CDR1 KGHSH, CDR2 LQKENI. The CDR3 runs 14 residues. Trimming cost V 1 base and J 7 bases; bases outside gene matches: 4. In DNA, the CDR3 is TGTGCCAGCTCACCACAGCAGGGGGTGAACACCATATATTTT. It translates to CASSPQQGVNTIYF.

The table lists this clone with a few counts. The V call is TRBV24-1, the J call TRBJ1-2; a weak D match, TRBD1 (5 bases). Germline values: CDR1 KGHDR, CDR2 SFDVKD. V was cut by 1 base and J by 6 bases, with 8 bases left in between. The CDR3 loop spans 13 amino acids. CDR3 in amino acids: CATSDFGGDGYTF. The CDR3 bases are TGTGCCACCAGTGATTTCGGGGGGGATGGCTACACCTTC.

The chain combines TRBV10-3 with TRBJ2-7, with D possibly matching TRBD1 (7 bases). Trimming removed 6 bases at V and 3 bases at J, with 12 bases between. The CDR3 runs to 13 residues. CDR1 and CDR2 (germline): ENHRY, SYGVKD. CDR3 in DNA: TGTGCCATCAGCTACCAGGGGGGCTACGAGCAGTACTTC. It codes for CAISYQGGYEQYF.

This chain connects TRBV7-2 to TRBJ2-5, with D possibly matching TRBD2 (6 bases). The V gene lost 6 bases and the J gene lost 0 bases, with 17 bases spanning the gap. CDR3 length: 16 residues. Germline CDR1 and CDR2: SGHTA and FQGNSA. In nucleotides, the CDR3 is TGTGCCAGCAGTTTCAGCGTTCGGGGGTACCAAGAGACCCAGTACTTC. The encoded protein is CASSFSVRGYQETQYF.

The V call is TRBV7-2, the J call TRBJ2-3, with TRBD2 identical over 14 bases. The CDR3 extends over 18 amino acids. The germline V gene has CDR1 SGHTA and CDR2 FQGNSA. V lost 5 bases and J lost 1; bases outside the gene matches: 8. The CDR3 nucleotides read TGTGCCAGCAGCCCAGAACCGGGACTAGCGGGAGGCACAGATACGCAGTATTTT. It is translated as CASSPEPGLAGGTDTQYF.

J is TRBJ2-2 and V is TRBV9; TRBD2 is a possible D gene (5 bases). Germline V lookup: CDR1 SGDLS, CDR2 YYNGEE. This CDR3 is 14 amino acids long. V was trimmed by 0 bases and J by 6 bases, leaving 9 bases between them. In nucleotides, the CDR3 is TGTGCCAGCAGCGTAGCGGGGTTCCCCGGGGAGCTGTTTTTT. Amino acids: CASSVAGFPGELFF.

The chain joins TRBV7-8 to TRBJ2-1; 14 bases are a match to TRBD2. The CDR3 is 15 residues long. Germline loops: CDR1 SGHVS, CDR2 FQNEAQ. The V segment lost 3 bases and the J segment 5 bases; nucleotides outside the gene matches: 0. This CDR3 is CASSLGLAGDNEQFF. As DNA, the CDR3 is TGTGCCAGCAGCTTGGGACTAGCGGGAGACAATGAGCAGTTCTTC.

For the CDR3, the DNA is TGCGCCAGCAGGGGACTAAGGGGAAAAGATCCTGAAGCTTTCTTT. This codes for CASRGLRGKDPEAFF. The chain uses TRBV4-1 and TRBJ1-1; D is perhaps TRBD1 (5 bases). The V and J ends lost 6 bases and 6 bases respectively, with 20 bases between them. The CDR3 is 15 amino acids. Germline V gene lookup returns CDR1 MGHRA and CDR2 YSYEKL.

This chain joins TRBV6-5 and TRBJ1-6; TRBD1 matches at 8 bases. Germline CDR1 is MNHEY and CDR2 is SVGAGI. Trimming took 4 bases from V and 7 from J; bases not matched to a gene: 9. The CDR3 runs to 16 residues. The CDR3 DNA follows: TGTGCCAGCAGTTCCAGGACAGGGAGTGAGAATTCACCCCTCCACTTT. Translated, it gives CASSSRTGSENSPLHF.

The rearrangement joins TRBV6-5 to TRBJ2-2; 13 bases are shared with TRBD2. Germline trimming cut 8 bases from V and 7 bases from J; bases unmatched to any gene: 7. The CDR3 has 15 amino acids. Germline V lookup: CDR1 MNHEY, CDR2 SVGAGI. DNA of the CDR3: TGTGCCAGCTGGCCGGGACTAGCGGGATTCGGGGAGCTGTTTTTT. It specifies CASWPGLAGFGELFF.

V usage is TRBV5-1 and J usage is TRBJ2-6; D perhaps matches TRBD1 (8 bases). V was clipped by 4 bases and J by 0 bases, with 20 bases between them. The CDR3 covers 19 residues. CDR1 SGHRS and CDR2 YFSETQ come from the germline V gene. The CDR3 protein is CASSPEGGTGYSGANVLTF. CDR3 in DNA: TGCGCCAGCAGCCCGGAGGGGGGGACAGGATACTCTGGGGCCAACGTCCTGACTTTC.

The V call is TRBV14, the J call TRBJ2-5; D is unresolved. Looked up from germline, CDR1 is SGHDN and CDR2 is FVKESK. Trimming shortened V by 4 bases and J by 1 base, and 10 bases separated the two germline ends. The CDR3 has 14 amino acids. CDR3 DNA: TGTGCCAGCAGCCCGCAGGCGTTCCAAGAGACCCAGTACTTC. Encoded protein: CASSPQAFQETQYF.

The chain is built from TRBV19 and TRBJ1-5; the match to TRBD1 covers 7 bases. Trimming at V came to 2 bases and at J to 7 bases, leaving 8 bases not matched to a gene. Germline V gene data show CDR1 as LNHDA and CDR2 as SQIVND (reference sequence). The CDR3 extends over 15 amino acids. The CDR3: CASSITLQGLQPQHF. DNA of the CDR3: TGTGCCAGTAGTATAACCCTACAGGGGCTGCAGCCCCAGCATTTT.

The chain combines TRBV20-1 with TRBJ2-1; 14 bases are a match to TRBD2. The CDR3 loop spans 16 amino acids. Germline V gene sequence: CDR1 DFQATT, CDR2 SNEGSKA (reference sequence). The V gene end was trimmed by 3 bases and the J gene end by 7 bases; junction bases not matched to a gene: 8. CDR3 region: CSASGGLAGDSNEQFF. The CDR3 bases are TGCAGTGCTAGTGGGGGACTAGCGGGGGACTCTAATGAGCAGTTCTTC.

The chain links TRBV14 to TRBJ1-3; 8 bases align to TRBD1. The trim removed 4 bases at V and 9 bases at J, leaving 11 bases unmatched. Germline V CDR1 and CDR2: SGHDN, FVKESK. The CDR3 is 15 residues long. As DNA, the CDR3 is TGTGCCAGCAGCCGAGGGCAGGGGGCTTTCAGCACCATATATTTT. This gives the protein CASSRGQGAFSTIYF.

The V and J genes are TRBV6-5 and TRBJ1-1; 11 positions match TRBD1. The junction had 6 bases not matched to a gene; V was cut back by 6 bases and J by 3 bases. Germline CDR1 reads MNHEY; CDR2 reads SVGAGI. The CDR3 totals 15 residues. The CDR3 sequence: CASSLGGQGDTEAFF. The CDR3 DNA follows: TGTGCCAGCAGCCTGGGGGGACAGGGGGACACTGAAGCTTTCTTT.

The V and J genes are TRBV7-2 and TRBJ2-1; 7 bases fit TRBD1. V lost 1 base, J lost 9 bases, and 3 bases stayed unmatched. CDR3 length equals 13 residues. CDR1 is SGHTA and CDR2 is FQGNSA in the germline V gene. The CDR3, as DNA: TGTGCCAGCAGCTTAGAACAGGGGAGTGAGCAGTTCTTC. It is translated as CASSLEQGSEQFF. Full variable domain (remainder filled in from reference TRBV7-2 and TRBJ2-1): GAGVSQSPSNKVTEKGKDVELRCDPISGHTALYWYRQSLGQGLEFLIYFQGNSAPDKSGLPSDRFSAERTGGSVSTLTIQRTQQEDSAVYLCASSLEQGSEQFFGPGTRLTVL.

This chain uses TRBV29-1 with TRBJ1-2, with D perhaps matching TRBD1 (5 bases). Trimming took 7 bases from V and 0 from J, leaving 15 bases between them. The CDR3 totals 14 residues. Germline V gene lookup returns CDR1 SQVTM and CDR2 ANQGSEA. CDR3 nucleotide sequence: TGCAGCGCTGGGGGGACCGTTGCTAACTATGGCTACACCTTC. Translated: CSAGGTVANYGYTF.